Listed below are T cell receptor beta chains from one sample, sequenced in a study of identical twins. TCRdb independently ran MiXCR on the 5' RACE reads; one entry per CDR3 protein. Found here are approximately 1.8 million distinct CDR3 sequences, more than 30% of them singletons; the top ten hold 0.25% to 0.3%. The sequenced material came from cord blood. These receptors were obtained from a newborn girl in good health. Each CDR3 is given with its conserved first and last residue. D genes are given only for firm matches. The listing skips clone size in some rows; elsewhere it reads once, few, many or a size class.

.	TRBV6-5	TRBJ2-3	.	TGTGCCAGCCCCAGGACGGAGGGAGCCACAGATACGCAGTATTTT	CASPRTEGATDTQYF
.	TRBV27	TRBJ2-3	few	TGTGCCAGCAGCGCACAGGTGACTCCCCCCACAGATACGCAGTATTTT	CASSAQVTPPTDTQYF
.	TRBV2	TRBJ2-7	few	TGTGCCAGCAGTGGGAGGGAACATAAAATCGCCCTCCCGACCTACGAGCAGTACTTC	CASSGREHKIALPTYEQYF
.	TRBV21-1	TRBJ1-5	.	TGTGCCAGGGTAAAAGGTCGGGTCAGGGGGCGCGATCAGCCCCAGCATTTT	CARVKGRVRGRDQPQHF
.	TRBV29-1	TRBJ1-4	.	TGCAGCGTTGAAAAACAAAGAGGGGCAAAACTGTTTTTT	CSVEKQRGAKLFF
TRBD1	TRBV4-2	TRBJ1-2	few	TGTGCCAGCAGCCAAGATATTACGACAGGGCTGAACTATGGCTACACCTTC	CASSQDITTGLNYGYTF
TRBD2	TRBV20-1	TRBJ2-1	.	TGCAGTGCTAACCTGGGACTAGCGCACCATGAGCAGTTCTTC	CSANLGLAHHEQFF
TRBD2	TRBV5-1	TRBJ2-3	.	TGCGCCAGCAGCTTACTAGCGGGGTATACAATAGATACGCAGTATTTT	CASSLLAGYTIDTQYF
.	TRBV7-9	TRBJ1-2	many	TGTGCCAGCAGTTCGGACAGCAACTATGGCTACACCTTC	CASSSDSNYGYTF
.	TRBV14	TRBJ2-7	few	TGTGCCAGCAGCCAATCTGCGGGCACCTACGAGCAGTACTTC	CASSQSAGTYEQYF
TRBD1	TRBV10-3	TRBJ1-2	.	TGTGCCATCAGTGAGTTAGGACAGGGAGGTTATGGCTGCACCTTC	CAISELGQGGYGCTF
.	TRBV29-1	TRBJ2-7	.	TGCAGCGTTGCCGACACCTACGAGCAGTACTTC	CSVADTYEQYF
.	TRBV6-1	TRBJ1-2	many	TGTGCCAGCAGTGATCCCCCTCGCGGCTACACCTTC	CASSDPPRGYTF
.	TRBV7-9	TRBJ1-1	.	TGTGCCAGCAGCTTAGGTGGGACGGGACAGAACACTGAAGCTTTCTTT	CASSLGGTGQNTEAFF
.	TRBV12-3/TRBV12-4	TRBJ2-3	.	TGTGCCAGCTCCCTTTGGAGCGAGTCCACAGATACGCAGTATTTT	CASSLWSESTDTQYF
.	TRBV25-1	TRBJ2-6	.	TGTGCCAGCGGTGACTCGCAACAGGTCTCTGGGGCCAACGTCCTGACTTTC	CASGDSQQVSGANVLTF
TRBD1	TRBV6-2/TRBV6-3	TRBJ2-6	.	TGTGCCAGCAGTTACAATTACAGGGGGCCACCCTCTGGGGCCAACGTCCTGACTTTC	CASSYNYRGPPSGANVLTF
.	TRBV13	TRBJ2-1	.	TGTGCCAGCAGCCCCCCCAGGGTCTATGAGCAGTTCTTC	CASSPPRVYEQFF
.	TRBV6-5	TRBJ2-3	few	TGTGCCAGCAGTTATTACAGGGCTGGAGATACGCAGTATTTT	CASSYYRAGDTQYF
.	TRBV5-1	TRBJ2-7	many	TGCGCCAGCAGCTTGGCGCCTTTTGGGTCCTACGAGCAGTACTTC	CASSLAPFGSYEQYF
.	TRBV14	TRBJ2-7	.	TGTGCCAGCAGCCAAGGGGTTTTGGGGTACGAGCAGTACTTC	CASSQGVLGYEQYF
.	TRBV12-3/TRBV12-4	TRBJ2-6	many	TGTGCCAGCACTACTTACGCTGGGGCCAACGTCCTGACTTTC	CASTTYAGANVLTF
.	TRBV20-1	TRBJ2-5	.	TGCAGTGTAACTAGATCAAGAAATGAGCAGTACTTC	CSVTRSRNEQYF
.	TRBV7-9	TRBJ1-2	.	TGTGCCAGCAGCTTAGAAGTGACCACCTATGGCTACACCTTC	CASSLEVTTYGYTF
.	TRBV6-6	TRBJ2-7	few	TGTGCCAGCACGTCGGGGTCCCTTTCCTACGAGCAGTACTTC	CASTSGSLSYEQYF
.	TRBV29-1	TRBJ2-1	.	TGCAGCGTTGAAGATGGGGCAGGCTGCAATGAGCAGTTCTTC	CSVEDGAGCNEQFF
TRBD1	TRBV12-3/TRBV12-4	TRBJ2-7	many	TGTGCCAGCAGTTTAGCCGGGACAGGGGGCTACGAGCAGTACTTC	CASSLAGTGGYEQYF
.	TRBV3-1	TRBJ1-2	few	TGTGCCAGCAGCCAGGAGGCTCTGCATGGCTACACCTTC	CASSQEALHGYTF
.	TRBV6-6	TRBJ1-4	.	TGTGCCAGCAGTTATTTTGGGCGGGGAAATGAAAAACTGTTTTTT	CASSYFGRGNEKLFF
.	TRBV10-2	TRBJ1-1	.	TGCGCCAGCAGTGAGTGGTTAGTTCGGGCGGACACTGAAGCTTTCTTT	CASSEWLVRADTEAFF
.	TRBV21-1	TRBJ1-5	.	TGTGCCAGCAGCAAAGCTGGCAGGGGGTCACCCCTAAGCGGGATGGCCCAGCATTTT	CASSKAGRGSPLSGMAQHF
.	TRBV28	TRBJ1-4	.	TGTGCCAGCAGTCCCGGGCAGTCTTATAATGAAAAACTGTTTTTT	CASSPGQSYNEKLFF
TRBD1	TRBV7-9	TRBJ2-3	.	TGTGCCACGACAGGGTTGAGGCTGGGCACAGATACGCAGTATTTT	CATTGLRLGTDTQYF
.	TRBV2	TRBJ1-1	.	TGTGCCAGCACCGTCGGGGTGATGAACACTGAAGCTTTCTTT	CASTVGVMNTEAFF
TRBD1	TRBV28	TRBJ2-1	.	TGTGCCAGCAGTTCCCCCGGGACAGCCGACAATGAGCAGTTCTTC	CASSSPGTADNEQFF
.	TRBV3-1	TRBJ2-7	few	TGTGCCAGCAGCCAAGAGCGGCTCATGCCCTACGAGCAGTACTTC	CASSQERLMPYEQYF
TRBD1	TRBV5-1	TRBJ2-7	.	TGCGCCAACAGCTTGACAGGGATCTCCTACAATGAGCAGTACTTC	CANSLTGISYNEQYF
.	TRBV6-6	TRBJ1-6	few	TGTGCCAGCAGCCCACCAGGGTATGATAATTCACCCCTCCACTTT	CASSPPGYDNSPLHF
TRBD2	TRBV14	TRBJ2-1	.	TGTGCCGGCAGCCGGACTAGCGGGGCCTTACCATCCTACAATGAGCAGTTCTTC	CAGSRTSGALPSYNEQFF
.	TRBV6-1	TRBJ1-2	.	TGTGCCAGCCAGCACAACTATGGCTACACCTTC	CASQHNYGYTF
TRBD2	TRBV20-1	TRBJ2-1	.	TGCAGTGCTAGAGATGGAGCGGGAGGTTTCTACGAGCAGTTCTTC	CSARDGAGGFYEQFF
TRBD2	TRBV20-1	TRBJ2-1	.	TGCAGTGCTACCCTCAGAGCGGGGCTCCTAGGGGAGCAGTTCTTC	CSATLRAGLLGEQFF